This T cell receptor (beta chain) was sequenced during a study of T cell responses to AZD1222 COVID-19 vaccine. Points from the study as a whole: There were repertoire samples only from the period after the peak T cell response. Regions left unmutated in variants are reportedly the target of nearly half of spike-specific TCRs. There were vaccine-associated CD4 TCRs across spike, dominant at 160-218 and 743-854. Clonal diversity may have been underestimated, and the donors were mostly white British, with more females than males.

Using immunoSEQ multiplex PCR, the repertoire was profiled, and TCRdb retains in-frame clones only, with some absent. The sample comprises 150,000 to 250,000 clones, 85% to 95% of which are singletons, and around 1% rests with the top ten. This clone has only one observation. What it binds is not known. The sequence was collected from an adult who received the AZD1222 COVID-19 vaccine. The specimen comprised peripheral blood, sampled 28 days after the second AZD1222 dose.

CDR3: CASSPRQETQYF. DNA of the CDR3: TGTGCCAGCTCACCAAGGCAAGAGACCCAGTACTTC. V gene TRBV18 combines with J gene TRBJ2-5; D is ambiguous. Trimming cost V 2 bases and J 2 bases, with 3 bases left between them. CDR1 is KGHSH, CDR2 LQKENI, per germline. There are 12 residues in the CDR3.